This T cell receptor beta chain was sequenced in a study of T cell responses to AZD1222 COVID-19 vaccine. Regarding the study as a whole: Spike was spanned by vaccine-associated CD4 TCRs, which were dominant at 160-218 and 743-854. Mostly white British, mostly female donors; authors suggested clonal diversity may be underestimated. After two AZD1222 doses, spike-specific TCR breadth and depth rose versus day 0.

Assay used: immunoSEQ multiplex PCR; TCRdb lists only in-frame clones, some missing. The sample has approximately 150,000 clones, about 90% seen once; the top ten hold 1.9%. In regard to this clone: Its matching antigen is unknown.

Germline values: CDR1 LGHDT, CDR2 YNNKEL (reference sequence). The CDR3 contains 14 residues. The V and J ends lost 6 bases and 0 bases respectively, with 12 bases between them. The chain is built from TRBV3-1 (or the pseudogene TRBV3-2) and TRBJ2-7; possibly TRBD1 for D (6 bases). The source is an adult who received the AZD1222 COVID-19 vaccine. The source was peripheral blood, collected 28 days after the second AZD1222 dose. CDR3 DNA sequence: TGTGCCAGCAGTCCTAGGGACATCTCCTACGAGCAGTACGTC. Amino acids: CASSPRDISYEQYV.